Below, 9 T cell receptor beta chains from the same sample are listed, as sequenced in a study of identical twins. TCRdb re-called the 5' RACE reads through MiXCR, storing one row per CDR3 protein. The sample lists about 470,000 distinct CDR3 sequences, more than 20% occurring once. The same data also went into a second study, on T cells expressing NK-cell markers.

The sequencing sample was made of CD4+ T cells sorted from blood. These receptor sequences come from a woman under 30 in good health.

The V and J genes are TRBV6-5 and TRBJ2-2, with a tentative D call TRBD1 (6 bases). Germline V lookup: CDR1 MNHEY, CDR2 SVGAGI. The CDR3 has 15 residues. The germline V and J ends were trimmed by 2 bases and 2 bases, with 9 bases remaining between them. The CDR3 is CASSYQGRNTGELFF. The CDR3 nucleotides are TGTGCCAGCAGTTACCAGGGGCGCAACACCGGGGAGCTGTTTTTT.

This clonotype turned up a few times. The chain has TRBV5-1 and TRBJ2-7; D call uncertain. The germline V and J ends were trimmed by 0 bases and 5 bases, with 15 bases remaining between them. This CDR3 spans 15 amino acids. Germline assignment: CDR1 SGHRS and CDR2 YFSETQ. The CDR3 DNA is TGCGCCAGCAGCTTGGCCGGGCGGAATTGGGACGAGCAGTACTTC. As protein: CASSLAGRNWDEQYF.

This clonotype was detected only a few times. The chain combines TRBV5-6 with TRBJ2-7; D is possibly TRBD1 (6 bases). Germline lookup yields CDR1 SGHDT and CDR2 YYEEEE. Trimming took off 3 bases at V and 3 bases at J, with 31 bases between the two ends. This CDR3 is built from 20 residues. CDR3 bases: TGTGCCAGCAGCTCTAGGCTATCCGGGACACCCTCCTCCGGGGTCTACGAGCAGTACTTC. Translated, it gives CASSSRLSGTPSSGVYEQYF.

This clonotype was seen more than once but under ten times. The chain carries TRBV5-1 and TRBJ1-1; no firm D call. Germline assignment: CDR1 SGHRS and CDR2 YFSETQ. Trimming left V 4 bases short and J 4 bases short, with 11 bases between. The CDR3 consists of 13 residues. As DNA, the CDR3 is TGCGCCAGCAGCAATATCAGGAGCACTGAAGCTTTCTTT. It encodes CASSNIRSTEAFF.

There are a few counts of this clonotype. V usage is TRBV18 and J usage is TRBJ2-3; 7 bases agree with TRBD1. The V gene end was trimmed by 3 bases and the J gene end by 7 bases; junction bases not matched to a gene: 13. This CDR3 is 16 amino acids long. CDR1 is KGHSH, CDR2 LQKENI, per germline. CDR3 sequence (DNA): TGTGCCAGCTCACCGAGATATGGACAGGCTCTAAATACGCAGTATTTT. Its translation: CASSPRYGQALNTQYF.

As concerns this clonotype: Sequence at one end of the junction differs from germline and may be a read error. The rearrangement uses TRBV20-1 and TRBJ2-3; TRBD2 might be the D (6 bases). Germline-derived CDR1 and CDR2 are DFQATT and SNEGSKA (reference sequence). There are 15 residues in the CDR3. CDR3 region: CSARVAGSGTDTQYF. The CDR3 DNA sequence: TGCAGTGCTAGAGTTGCGGGGTCAGGCACCGATACGCAGTATTTT.

This clonotype was found once. The chain recombines TRBV29-1 with TRBJ2-5; D remains unclear. Germline CDR1 is SQVTM and CDR2 is ANQGSEA. V lost 1 base to trimming and J lost 1 base, with 7 bases between them. The length of the CDR3 is 13 residues. CDR3 loop: CSVEGGVQETQYF. In nucleotides, the CDR3 is TGCAGCGTTGAAGGTGGAGTCCAAGAGACCCAGTACTTC.

The V and J genes are TRBV29-1 and TRBJ1-5, with no clear D. Germline CDR1 SQVTM, CDR2 ANQGSEA. Trimming pared 4 bases from V and 4 bases from J, leaving 8 bases between. CDR3 length: 12 amino acids. The CDR3 is CSVGASNQPQHF. In nucleotides, the CDR3 is TGCAGCGTTGGGGCCTCAAATCAGCCCCAGCATTTT. The full variable domain, in which reference TRBV29-1 and TRBJ1-5 provide the parts outside the CDR3, is SAVISQKPSRDICQRGTSLTIQCQVDSQVTMMFWYRQQPGQSLTLIATANQGSEATYESGFVIDKFPISRPNLTFSTLTVSNMSPEDSSIYLCSVGASNQPQHFGDGTRLSIL.

V gene TRBV20-1 combines with J gene TRBJ2-3; D is uncertain. Germline CDR1 reads DFQATT; CDR2 reads SNEGSKA (reference sequence). CDR3 length: 12 residues. The germline V and J ends were trimmed by 1 base and 7 bases, with 9 bases remaining between them. The CDR3 protein is CSARAQPYTQYF. CDR3 nucleotide sequence: TGCAGTGCTAGAGCCCAGCCCTATACGCAGTATTTT.